This is a list of T cell receptor beta chains from one sample in a study of technical replicates of blood from several donors. Repertoires were generated with immunoSEQ multiplex PCR, while TCRdb's copy carries only in-frame clones and drops some. The data show around 93,000 clones, about 95% seen once. The specimen sequenced was T cells isolated from PBMCs. The origin of the receptors is a human donor in good health. Each CDR3 is given with its conserved first and last residue.

TRBV7-9	TRBJ1-1	CASSLAVWGDTEAFF
TRBV7-9	TRBJ1-1	CASSQTSNTEAFF
TRBV2	TRBJ2-3	CAITRLASSTDTQYF
TRBV12-2	TRBJ2-1	CASRSTTTSGRAGEQFF
TRBV2	TRBJ1-1	CASVLGGGRATEAFF
TRBV20-1	TRBJ2-5	CSASGQETQYF
TRBV29-1	TRBJ1-2	CSAPFGGLYGYTF
TRBV6-5	TRBJ1-1	CASRLGQKNTEAFF
TRBV28	TRBJ2-1	CASSFQPGGIDEQFF
TRBV28	TRBJ1-2	CASRSTPGAVDGYTF
TRBV30	TRBJ1-5	CACRQGMNQPQHF
TRBV2	TRBJ2-1	CASSILAGREQFF
TRBV11-2	TRBJ2-5	CASTLGTVLRETQYF
TRBV6-5	TRBJ1-3	CASTQWGLGDTIYF
TRBV7-2	TRBJ1-5	CASSLSLGGHQPQHF
TRBV30	TRBJ2-4	CAWSVQGSLAKNIQYF
TRBV10-3	TRBJ2-5	CAISSRLAGEGETQYF
TRBV10-3	TRBJ2-5	CAISEGARQETQYF
TRBV7-8	TRBJ2-3	CASSPRGFGTDTQYF
TRBV2	TRBJ2-1	CASSDSTSYNEQFF
TRBV28	TRBJ2-7	CASSFHRIDYEQYF
TRBV29-1	TRBJ2-1	CSVEASPLEDEQFF
TRBV6-1	TRBJ2-1	CASSGEELAGVGEQFF
TRBV19	TRBJ2-5	CASSIDLEVSSETQYF
TRBV30	TRBJ2-5	CAWREAGTQYF
TRBV28	TRBJ2-1	CASSLWTGVYNEQFF
TRBV2	TRBJ2-2	CASKGVGGEAGELFF
TRBV27	TRBJ2-3	CASSLSAGASTDTQYF
TRBV11-2	TRBJ2-3	CASSSLLSGSADTQYF
TRBV9	TRBJ2-3	CASSGYSDTQYF
TRBV7-2	TRBJ1-1	CASSLGWGGNTEAFF
TRBV20-1	TRBJ2-5	CSWTSRETQYF
TRBV5-6	TRBJ1-4	CASSLGSLNEKLFF
TRBV6-5	TRBJ2-7	CASSYNRIYEQYF
TRBV28	TRBJ2-7	CASNIGQVSYEQYF
TRBV7-2	TRBJ2-1	CASSLATGVSEQFF
TRBV6-4	TRBJ1-2	CASSEDSWYGYTF
TRBV19	TRBJ2-3	CASSSRRFTDTQYF
TRBV4-1	TRBJ1-4	CASSQVFQAVGAREKLFF
TRBV5-4	TRBJ1-1	CASSQPNTGPNTEAFF
TRBV5-1	TRBJ2-7	CASSLFRDSYEQYF
TRBV10-2	TRBJ1-2	CASSELSGGSPNYGYTF
TRBV7-8	TRBJ2-1	CASSPAGGPFNEQFF
TRBV7-9	TRBJ1-3	CARQGLGSGNTIYF
TRBV6-1	TRBJ2-7	CASSDEPFYEQYF
TRBV18	TRBJ2-2	CASGRGLGNTGELFF
TRBV27	TRBJ1-3	CAVRDTARSIYF
TRBV7-8	TRBJ2-1	CASSQLAGGPGEQFF
TRBV27	TRBJ2-3	CASSLRGAGTDTQYF
TRBV2	TRBJ1-2	CASSQEAGYTF